The entry below describes one TCR beta chain. The data stem from a study of blood T cell repertoires in COVID-19. About the study: Collection of acute and convalescent COVID-19 samples took place in the United States, Italy and Spain. In each case, the material was cDNA or gDNA derived from T cells, B-cell-depleted T cells, or PBMCs.

Per the original methods: Counts of nucleated cells, estimated from reference gene primer amplification, were obtained. Assay: immunoSEQ multiplex PCR; the TCRdb copy retains only in-frame clones and omits some. V, J and clone size are those of that table, while D and trimming were read from the DNA. In the table there are 300,000 or so clones, approximately 90% of which are singletons. Germline CDR1 reads SQVTM; CDR2 reads ANQGSEA. The CDR3 totals 13 residues. V shed 7 bases, J shed 7 bases, and the junction held 9 bases outside the gene matches. Specimen: peripheral blood. The TCR was taken from a woman aged 25 to 39 with COVID-19, enrolled during active disease. The chain joins TRBV29-1 to TRBJ2-7; 11 positions match TRBD1. The CDR3 loop reads CSAVGQGAREQYF. DNA for the CDR3: TGCAGCGCAGTTGGACAGGGGGCTCGGGAGCAGTACTTC.